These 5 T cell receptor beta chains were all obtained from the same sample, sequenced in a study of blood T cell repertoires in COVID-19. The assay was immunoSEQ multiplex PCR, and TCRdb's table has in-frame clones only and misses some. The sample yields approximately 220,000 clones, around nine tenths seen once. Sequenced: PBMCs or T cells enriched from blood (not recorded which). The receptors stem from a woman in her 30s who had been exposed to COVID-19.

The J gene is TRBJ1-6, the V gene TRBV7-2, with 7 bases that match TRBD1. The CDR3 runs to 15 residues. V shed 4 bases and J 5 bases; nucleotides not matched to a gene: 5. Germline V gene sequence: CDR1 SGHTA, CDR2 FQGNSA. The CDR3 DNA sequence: TGTGCCAGCAGCTACCGGGACAGACATAATTCACCCCTCCACTTT. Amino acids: CASSYRDRHNSPLHF.

This CDR3 is CASSRQEPSNQPQHF. The CDR3 DNA is TGTGCCAGCTCCCGACAGGAACCTAGCAATCAGCCCCAGCATTTT. The rearrangement uses TRBV18 and TRBJ1-5; tentative D call: TRBD1 (6 bases). Germline assignment: CDR1 KGHSH and CDR2 LQKENI. Trimming left V 6 bases short and J 0 bases short, with 12 bases between. The CDR3 consists of 15 residues.

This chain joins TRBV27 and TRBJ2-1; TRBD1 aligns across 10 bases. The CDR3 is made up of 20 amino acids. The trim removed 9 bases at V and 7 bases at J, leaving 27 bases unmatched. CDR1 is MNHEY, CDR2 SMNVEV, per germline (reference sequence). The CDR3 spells CASPSPPTGGDDWIGNEQFF. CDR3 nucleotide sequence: TGTGCCAGTCCCAGTCCCCCGACAGGGGGCGATGATTGGATCGGAAATGAGCAGTTCTTC.

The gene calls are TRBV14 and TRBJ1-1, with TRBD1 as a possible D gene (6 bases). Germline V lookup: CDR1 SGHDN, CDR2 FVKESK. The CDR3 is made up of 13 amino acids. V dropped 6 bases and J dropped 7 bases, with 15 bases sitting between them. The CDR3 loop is CASSRTEKHEAFF. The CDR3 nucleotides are TGTGCCAGCAGTCGGACAGAGAAGCATGAAGCTTTCTTT.

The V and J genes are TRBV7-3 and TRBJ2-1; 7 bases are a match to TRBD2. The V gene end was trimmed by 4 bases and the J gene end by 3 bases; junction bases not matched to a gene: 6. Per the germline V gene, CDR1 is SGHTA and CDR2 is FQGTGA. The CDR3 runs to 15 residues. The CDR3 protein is CASSSAGDHYNEQFF. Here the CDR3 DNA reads TGTGCCAGCAGCTCCGCGGGGGACCACTACAATGAGCAGTTCTTC.